Listed below are T cell receptor beta chains from one sample, sequenced in a study of shared clonotypes between healthy human individuals. The method was immunoSEQ multiplex PCR; TCRdb's version includes in-frame clones alone and lacks a portion of them. The sample lists 600,000 to 750,000 clones; 90% were seen once. Sequencing used memory CD8+ T cells from PBMCs. These receptors came from a man aged 18 to 30 in good health. Some clones in this sample may be carry-over from other donors' samples. CDR3s include the opening cysteine and the closing phenylalanine or tryptophan. The order of the fields is J gene, clone size, V gene, D gene, CDR3 protein, CDR3 DNA. The D gene is left open where the match is weak. The size field is filled for only some rows; it gives once, few, many or a size class.

>TRBJ1-1|.|TRBV4-1|.
CASSRGVEAFF
TGCGCCAGCAGCCGAGGCGTCGAAGCTTTCTTT
>TRBJ1-1|.|TRBV27|.
CASSPREATEAFF
TGTGCCAGCAGTCCCCGGGAGGCCACTGAAGCTTTCTTT
>TRBJ2-5|.|TRBV29-1|TRBD2
CSVPQREAQETQYF
TGCAGCGTTCCCCAGCGGGAGGCCCAAGAGACCCAGTACTTC
>TRBJ2-1|.|TRBV27|TRBD2
CASGTLAGGQFF
TGTGCCAGCGGAACTTTAGCGGGGGGACAGTTCTTC
>TRBJ2-5|.|TRBV2|TRBD2
CASSKTAGEAWETQYF
TGTGCCAGCAGTAAGACGGCGGGAGAGGCCTGGGAGACCCAGTACTTC
>TRBJ1-1|.|TRBV7-3|.
CASSLTQGAGTEAFF
TGTGCCAGCAGCTTAACTCAGGGTGCGGGCACTGAAGCTTTCTTT
>TRBJ2-1|.|TRBV7-9|TRBD2
CASSNLAAYYNEQFF
TGTGCCAGCAGCAACCTAGCGGCCTACTACAATGAGCAGTTCTTC
>TRBJ2-7|.|TRBV7-3|.
CASSEDSSYEQYF
TGTGCCAGCAGCGAGGACAGCTCCTACGAGCAGTACTTC
>TRBJ1-6|.|TRBV5-8|.
CASSLGPERGSPLHF
TGTGCCAGCAGCTTAGGTCCTGAGCGAGGTTCACCCCTCCACTTT
>TRBJ1-1|few|TRBV28|.
CASSQLPGTGNTEAFF
TGTGCCAGCAGTCAACTGCCCGGGACGGGGAACACTGAAGCTTTCTTT
>TRBJ2-5|.|TRBV11-3|TRBD2
CASSQWAGEETQYF
TGTGCCAGCAGCCAGTGGGCGGGGGAAGAGACCCAGTACTTC
>TRBJ2-2|.|TRBV18|TRBD2
CASSPKLAGDAYTGELFF
TGTGCCAGCTCACCCAAACTAGCGGGAGATGCCTACACCGGGGAGCTGTTTTTT
>TRBJ2-7|.|TRBV13|TRBD2
CASSLGLAVPYEQYF
TGTGCCAGCAGCTTGGGCCTAGCGGTTCCCTACGAGCAGTACTTC
>TRBJ2-1|.|TRBV5-4|TRBD2
CASSQASGDYNEQFF
TGCGCCAGCAGCCAAGCCAGCGGGGATTACAATGAGCAGTTCTTC
>TRBJ2-1|.|TRBV4-1|.
CASSLPRGHAGNEQFF
TGCGCCAGCAGCCTGCCCAGAGGACACGCCGGCAATGAGCAGTTCTTC
>TRBJ2-7|.|TRBV5-4|TRBD1
CASSSDRGGSYEQYF
TGTGCCAGCAGCTCCGACAGGGGAGGATCCTACGAGCAGTACTTC
>TRBJ1-1|.|TRBV18|.
CASSLGGAVNTEAFF
TGTGCCAGCTCCCTCGGGGGGGCGGTGAACACTGAAGCTTTCTTT
>TRBJ2-1|.|TRBV30|TRBD2
CASGTSGAYNEQFF
TGTGCCTCCGGGACTAGCGGGGCCTACAATGAGCAGTTCTTC
>TRBJ2-1|.|TRBV6-4|.
CASSQTGAGAEQFF
TGTGCCAGCAGCCAAACCGGCGCGGGGGCTGAGCAGTTCTTC
>TRBJ1-2|.|TRBV7-9|.
CASSPTPGSYGYTF
TGTGCCAGCAGCCCTACTCCGGGCTCCTATGGCTACACCTTC
>TRBJ2-7|once|TRBV19|TRBD1
CASRPTGGKDEQYF
TGTGCCAGTAGACCGACAGGGGGCAAGGACGAGCAGTACTTC
>TRBJ1-2|.|TRBV11-2|TRBD1
CASSLSPDRGFFHGYTF
TGTGCCAGCAGCTTGTCCCCGGACAGGGGTTTTTTCCATGGCTACACCTTC
>TRBJ1-1|few|TRBV11-3|.
CASSYRGTEAFF
TGTGCCAGCAGCTACCGGGGAACTGAAGCTTTCTTT
>TRBJ2-7|.|TRBV28|.
CASSFSNYEQYF
TGTGCCAGCAGTTTCAGCAACTACGAGCAGTACTTC
>TRBJ2-1|.|TRBV9|TRBD1
CASSVYRGTADNEQFF
TGTGCCAGCAGCGTATACAGGGGCACGGCCGACAATGAGCAGTTCTTC
>TRBJ2-7|few|TRBV11-2|.
CASSLISHEQYF
TGTGCCAGCAGCCTTATCTCTCACGAGCAGTACTTC
>TRBJ2-7|.|TRBV28|.
CASSDYEQYF
TGTGCCAGCAGCGACTACGAGCAGTACTTC
>TRBJ2-2|.|TRBV30|TRBD1
CAWSAGTGLLFF
TGTGCCTGGAGTGCAGGGACAGGGTTGCTGTTTTTT
>TRBJ2-6|.|TRBV6-4|.
CASSTSGTRQSRANVLTF
TGTGCCAGCAGTACGTCCGGCACACGACAAAGTCGGGCCAACGTCCTGACTTTC
>TRBJ2-7|once|TRBV27|.
CASSSLGAYEQYF
TGTGCCAGCAGTTCCCTCGGGGCCTACGAGCAGTACTTC
>TRBJ2-7|.|TRBV13|TRBD2
CASSSRAGGTYEQYF
TGTGCCAGCAGCTCGAGGGCGGGAGGGACCTACGAGCAGTACTTC
>TRBJ2-7|.|TRBV28|.
CASKITPSDLYEQYF
TGTGCCAGCAAGATCACGCCCAGCGACCTCTACGAGCAGTACTTC
>TRBJ1-6|.|TRBV5-1|TRBD1
CASSSGTGVDNSPLHF
TGCGCCAGCAGCTCCGGGACAGGGGTTGATAATTCACCCCTCCACTTT
>TRBJ2-7|.|TRBV27|TRBD1
CASSDRVLYEQYF
TGTGCCAGCAGCGACAGGGTCCTATACGAGCAGTACTTC
>TRBJ2-7|few|TRBV25-1|.
CASSERGHYEQYF
TGTGCCAGCAGTGAAAGGGGCCACTACGAGCAGTACTTC
>TRBJ1-2|.|TRBV5-8|.
CASSQQDGPFYGYTF
TGTGCCAGCAGCCAGCAGGACGGCCCCTTCTATGGCTACACCTTC
>TRBJ1-4|once|TRBV5-6|.
CASSARGPGWKLFF
TGTGCCAGCAGCGCACGCGGTCCAGGATGGAAACTGTTTTTT
>TRBJ2-5|.|TRBV6-1|.
CASSEGVVGVRETQYF
TGTGCCAGCAGTGAAGGGGTTGTGGGAGTCAGGGAGACCCAGTACTTC
>TRBJ2-2|once|TRBV6-5|TRBD1
CASSYSTGERAGELFF
TGTGCCAGCAGTTACTCGACAGGGGAGCGGGCCGGGGAGCTGTTTTTT
>TRBJ2-7|once|TRBV5-1|.
CASSTNGPYEQYF
TGCGCCAGCAGTACAAACGGCCCCTACGAGCAGTACTTC
>TRBJ1-2|.|TRBV13|.
CATFSLDFFDGYTF
TGTGCCACTTTCTCGTTGGACTTCTTCGACGGCTACACCTTC
>TRBJ2-3|once|TRBV27|.
CASSLHGTDTQYF
TGTGCCAGCAGTTTGCACGGAACAGATACGCAGTATTTT
>TRBJ1-1|.|TRBV27|.
CASSSIDTNTEAFF
TGTGCCAGCAGTTCCATCGACACGAACACTGAAGCTTTCTTT
>TRBJ2-7|.|TRBV5-1|.
CASSLRDPSVYEQYF
TGCGCCAGCAGCTTGAGGGACCCTTCAGTCTACGAGCAGTACTTC
>TRBJ2-7|.|TRBV4-1|TRBD2
CASKLAGGTYEQYF
TGCGCCAGCAAACTAGCGGGAGGGACCTACGAGCAGTACTTC
>TRBJ2-7|.|TRBV6-6|.
CASKTSNEQYF
TGTGCCAGCAAAACCAGTAACGAGCAGTACTTC
>TRBJ2-1|.|TRBV15|TRBD2
CATSREQTGTSLVYEQFF
TGTGCCACCAGCAGAGAACAAACCGGGACTAGCCTTGTGTATGAGCAGTTCTTC
>TRBJ2-7|.|TRBV4-1|.
CASSQGVGEQYF
TGCGCCAGCAGCCAAGGTGTAGGGGAGCAGTACTTC
>TRBJ2-3|.|TRBV4-1|TRBD2
CASSPLTRLAGGPRYTDTQYF
TGCGCCAGCAGCCCACTCACCCGACTAGCGGGAGGGCCGAGATACACAGATACGCAGTATTTT
>TRBJ2-7|.|TRBV28|.
CASSYRTPQYEQYF
TGTGCCAGCAGTTATCGGACACCCCAATACGAGCAGTACTTC
>TRBJ2-4|.|TRBV9|TRBD1
CASSVDWSGTGKNIQYF
TGTGCCAGCAGCGTAGATTGGTCCGGGACAGGGAAAAACATTCAGTACTTC
>TRBJ2-7|.|TRBV7-6|TRBD2
CASSWTSGSEQYF
TGTGCCAGCAGCTGGACTAGCGGGAGCGAGCAGTACTTC
>TRBJ1-2|.|TRBV4-1|.
CASSQDLEGSYGYTF
TGCGCCAGCAGCCAAGATCTCGAGGGGTCCTATGGCTACACCTTC
>TRBJ1-2|.|TRBV6-6|.
CASSYADSYYGYTF
TGTGCCAGCAGTTACGCCGACAGTTACTATGGCTACACCTTC
>TRBJ1-1|.|TRBV7-8|TRBD1
CANKGALGTFF
TGTGCGAATAAGGGGGCCCTTGGGACTTTCTTT
>TRBJ2-3|.|TRBV29-1|.
CSVVARALTDTQYF
TGCAGCGTTGTAGCGCGGGCCCTCACAGATACGCAGTATTTT
>TRBJ1-1|few|TRBV29-1|.
CSVEVGGHTEAFF
TGCAGCGTTGAAGTGGGGGGGCACACTGAAGCTTTCTTT
>TRBJ2-7|.|TRBV28|.
CASKTGINEQYF
TGTGCCAGCAAGACAGGTATAAACGAGCAGTACTTC
>TRBJ1-1|.|TRBV6-5|.
CASSYGGDTEAFF
TGTGCCAGCAGTTACGGTGGGGACACTGAAGCTTTCTTT